This TCR beta chain was captured in a study of OX40 agonist ivuxolimab in advanced cancers. The study in broad terms: Ivuxolimab, which targeted the costimulatory receptor OX40 (CD134), was an agonistic, fully human IgG2 monoclonal antibody. Patients were allowed to have had prior anti-PD-1, anti-PD-L1 or anti-CTLA-4 therapy, and roughly two fifths of the dose-escalation patients had been treated with checkpoint inhibitors. Partial responses occurred in three dose-escalation patients: two with cutaneous melanoma and one with hepatocellular carcinoma. Of the 50 to 55 dose-escalation patients, hepatocellular carcinoma was present in about 20, melanoma in some 15, renal cell carcinoma in 9 and head and neck cancer in 9. In the dose-escalation cohort, around four fifths of patients were male, and the mean age was around 60 years with a range of roughly 23 to 90. The paper reports the monotherapy dose-escalation portion (N of about 47 patients) of the phase I ivuxolimab trial. The purpose of peripheral TCRbeta sequencing was to test whether ivuxolimab changed TCR sequence diversity and led to clonal T-cell expansion. Intravenous ivuxolimab was administered to patients every 2 weeks at six dose levels: 0.01, 0.1, 0.3, 1.5, 3 and 10 mg/kg.

Genomic DNA was isolated from the sorted cells so that the TCRbeta CDR3 region could be sequenced. TCRbeta CDR3 regions were sequenced using the immunoSEQ Assay. What TCRdb holds here is the immuneACCESS table cut down to in-frame rearrangements. Part of the clones is not present; checked against another copy, under half of the missing clones reflect an unresolved V gene, and the others are unexplained. This sample has fewer than 45,000 clones in its table, and about 88% of those were observed once. The ten largest clonotypes hold less than 15% of the sample. Patients with a history of autoimmune disease or receiving systemic immunosuppression were excluded from the trial. Peripheral blood for TCR sequencing was drawn from every dose cohort at baseline, at cycle 4 day 1 and at cycle 7 day 1. The samples were drawn from a first-in-human, open-label, multicenter phase I dose-escalation trial of ivuxolimab. The trial enrolled adults with locally advanced or metastatic head and neck squamous cell, hepatocellular, melanoma or renal cell carcinoma. CD4+ and CD8+ T cells were sorted separately from peripheral blood before TCR sequencing.

On the study overall, not on this receptor specifically: Low levels of normalized T-cell clonal expansion were also seen in some patients who did not respond. Clonal expansion of both CD4+ and CD8+ blood T cells was observed from baseline to week 6 at doses 0.1 to 3.0 mg/kg. Which antigens the clonally expanded peripheral T cells were specific for was not determined. On average, CD8+ T cells showed more expanded clones than CD4+ T cells after ivuxolimab. In partial responders in the 0.1-3.0 mg/kg groups, normalized peripheral clonal expansion was found to be among the lowest, especially among CD8+ T cells.

Remarks on this clone: Its target antigen remains unknown. No base qualities exist here, and no much larger clone lies one base off it.

The sequence was collected from an adult with an advanced solid tumor such as melanoma, head and neck, liver or kidney cancer. This specimen consisted of CD4+ or CD8+ T cells sorted from blood, obtained in a trial of the OX40 agonist ivuxolimab.

For the CDR3, the sequence is CATSRGGESYGYTF. The bases read TGTGCCACCAGCAGAGGCGGGGAAAGCTATGGCTACACCTTC. This receptor chain uses TRBV15 and TRBJ1-2; the D gene cannot be named for sure. Spanning cysteine to phenylalanine, the CDR3 consists of 14 amino acids. The only DNA kept is the CDR3, 42 bases in frame from the first base. CDR1 LNHNV and CDR2 YYDKDF are derived from the germline V gene (reference sequence). V sheds 1 base and J sheds 4 bases, leaving 10 bases between their ends.